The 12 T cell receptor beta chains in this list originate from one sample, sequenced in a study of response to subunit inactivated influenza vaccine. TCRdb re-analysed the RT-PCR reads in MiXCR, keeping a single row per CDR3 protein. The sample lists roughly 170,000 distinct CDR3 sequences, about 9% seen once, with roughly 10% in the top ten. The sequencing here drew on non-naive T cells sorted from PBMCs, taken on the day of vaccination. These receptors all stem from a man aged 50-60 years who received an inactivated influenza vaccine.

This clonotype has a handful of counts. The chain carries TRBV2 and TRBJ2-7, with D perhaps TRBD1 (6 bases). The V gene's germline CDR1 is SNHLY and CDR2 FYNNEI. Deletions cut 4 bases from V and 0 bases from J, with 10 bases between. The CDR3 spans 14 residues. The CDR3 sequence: CASSGQANSYEQYF. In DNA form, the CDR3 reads TGTGCCAGCAGTGGACAGGCTAACTCCTACGAGCAGTACTTC.

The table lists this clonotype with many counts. In nucleotides, the CDR3 is TGTGCCAGCAGCGGGGGGGGCAGGGGTTATGGCTACACCTTC. Translated, it gives CASSGGGRGYGYTF. The chain combines TRBV7-8 with TRBJ1-2; tentatively, D is TRBD1 (6 bases). In germline, CDR1 is SGHVS, CDR2 FQNEAQ. The CDR3 is 14 amino acids. Trimming took 5 bases from V and 5 from J, leaving 15 bases between them.

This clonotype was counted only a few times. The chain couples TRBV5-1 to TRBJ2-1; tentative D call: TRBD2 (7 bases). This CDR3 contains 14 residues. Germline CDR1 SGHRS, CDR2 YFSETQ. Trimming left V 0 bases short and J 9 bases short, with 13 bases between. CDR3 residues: CASSLDREGAEQFF. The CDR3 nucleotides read TGCGCCAGCAGCTTGGACAGGGAGGGTGCTGAGCAGTTCTTC. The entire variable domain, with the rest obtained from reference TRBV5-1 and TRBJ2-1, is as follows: KAGVTQTPRYLIKTRGQQVTLSCSPISGHRSVSWYQQTPGQGLQFLFEYFSETQRNKGNFPGRFSGRQFSNSRSEMNVSTLELGDSALYLCASSLDREGAEQFFGPGTRLTVL.

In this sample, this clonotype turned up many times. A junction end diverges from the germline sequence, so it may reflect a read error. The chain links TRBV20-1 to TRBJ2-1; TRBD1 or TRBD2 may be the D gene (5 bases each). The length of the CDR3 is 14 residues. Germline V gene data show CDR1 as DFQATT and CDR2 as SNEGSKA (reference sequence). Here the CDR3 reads CSARGVNSYNEQFF. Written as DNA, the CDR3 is TGCAGTGCCAGAGGGGTAAACTCCTACAATGAGCAGTTCTTC.

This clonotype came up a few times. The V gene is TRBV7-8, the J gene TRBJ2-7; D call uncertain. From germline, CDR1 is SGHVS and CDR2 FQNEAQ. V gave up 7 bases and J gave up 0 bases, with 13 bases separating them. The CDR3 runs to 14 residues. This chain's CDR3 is CASMGSRTSYEQYF. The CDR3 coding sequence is TGTGCCAGCATGGGGTCACGAACCTCCTACGAGCAGTACTTC.

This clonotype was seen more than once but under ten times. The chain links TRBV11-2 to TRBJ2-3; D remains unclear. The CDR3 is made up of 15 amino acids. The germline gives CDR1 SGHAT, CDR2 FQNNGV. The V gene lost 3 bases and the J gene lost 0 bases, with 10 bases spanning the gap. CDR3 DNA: TGTGCCAGCAGCTTTGCATTACCTAGCACAGATACGCAGTATTTT. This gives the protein CASSFALPSTDTQYF.

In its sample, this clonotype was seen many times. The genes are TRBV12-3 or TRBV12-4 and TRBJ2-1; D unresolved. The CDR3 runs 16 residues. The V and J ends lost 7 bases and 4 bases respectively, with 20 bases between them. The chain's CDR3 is CASIAEATLTYNEQFF. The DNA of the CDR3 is TGTGCCAGCATCGCAGAGGCTACCCTGACTTACAATGAGCAGTTCTTC.

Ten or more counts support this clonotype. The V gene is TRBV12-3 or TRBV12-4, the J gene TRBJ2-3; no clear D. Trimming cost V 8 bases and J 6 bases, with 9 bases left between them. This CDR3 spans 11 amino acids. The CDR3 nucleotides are TGTGCCAGCGGACGGCTTGATACGCAGTATTTT. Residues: CASGRLDTQYF.

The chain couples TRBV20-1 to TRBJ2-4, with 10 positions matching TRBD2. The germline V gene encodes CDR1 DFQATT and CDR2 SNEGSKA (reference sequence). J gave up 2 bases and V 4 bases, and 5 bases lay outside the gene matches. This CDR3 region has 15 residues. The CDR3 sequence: CSATIAGGTKNIQYF. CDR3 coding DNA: TGCAGTGCTACCATAGCGGGGGGTACCAAAAACATTCAGTACTTC.

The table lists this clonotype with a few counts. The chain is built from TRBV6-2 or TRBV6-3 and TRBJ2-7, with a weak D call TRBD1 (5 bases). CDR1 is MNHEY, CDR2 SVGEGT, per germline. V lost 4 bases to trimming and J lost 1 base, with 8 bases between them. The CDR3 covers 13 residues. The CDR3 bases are TGTGCCAGCAGTTGGTCAGGGTCCTACGAGCAGTACTTC. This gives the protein CASSWSGSYEQYF.

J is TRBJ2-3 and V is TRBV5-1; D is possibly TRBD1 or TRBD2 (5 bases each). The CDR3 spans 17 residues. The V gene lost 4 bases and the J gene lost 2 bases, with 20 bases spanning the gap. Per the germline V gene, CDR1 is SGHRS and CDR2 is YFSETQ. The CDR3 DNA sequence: TGCGCCAGCAGCATGGAACCCCCGGGACGGAACACAGATACGCAGTATTTT. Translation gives CASSMEPPGRNTDTQYF. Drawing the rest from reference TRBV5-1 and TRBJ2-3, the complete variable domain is KAGVTQTPRYLIKTRGQQVTLSCSPISGHRSVSWYQQTPGQGLQFLFEYFSETQRNKGNFPGRFSGRQFSNSRSEMNVSTLELGDSALYLCASSMEPPGRNTDTQYFGPGTRLTVL.

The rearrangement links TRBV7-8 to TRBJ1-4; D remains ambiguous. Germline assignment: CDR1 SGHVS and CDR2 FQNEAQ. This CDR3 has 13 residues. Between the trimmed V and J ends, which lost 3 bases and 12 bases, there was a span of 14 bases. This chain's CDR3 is CASSFGLREQLFF. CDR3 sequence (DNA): TGTGCCAGCAGCTTTGGACTAAGGGAGCAACTGTTTTTT.